A selection of T cell receptor beta chains follows, all from one sample in a study of T-cell memory formation after mild COVID-19. One entry per CDR3 protein results from TCRdb running MiXCR on the 5' RACE reads. Altogether 560,000 or so distinct CDR3 sequences are present, roughly 17% being singletons, with the ten largest covering roughly 7.8%. Sequencing was performed on PBMCs or a T cell subset sorted from them (not recorded which). The origin of the receptors is an adult woman who had mild COVID-19 (a few samples of this study predate the infection). Cell type and time point are not known. Both conserved end residues are part of each CDR3. A row's size may be missing; if present it is once, few, many or a size class.

few | TRBJ1-2 | TRBV12-3/TRBV12-4 | CASTLGPDGGYTF
NA | TRBJ2-7 | TRBV7-9 | CASSLAGTRGSYEQYF
NA | TRBJ1-2 | TRBV7-2 | CASSSLRREGYGYTF
NA | TRBJ2-3 | TRBV6-6 | CASQFVNRAADTQYF
NA | TRBJ2-7 | TRBV12-3/TRBV12-4 | CASSRSGTEGDEQYF
few | TRBJ2-1 | TRBV10-3 | CAISESWDENNEQFF
few | TRBJ2-2 | TRBV9 | CASSVGPEVAGELFF
few | TRBJ2-1 | TRBV4-3 | CASSQDGPGSYNEQFF
NA | TRBJ2-5 | TRBV6-5 | CASSYSLRKARETQYF
NA | TRBJ2-3 | TRBV3-1 | CASSQVAGQPLESTDTQYF
NA | TRBJ2-3 | TRBV6-6 | CASTLGGLSTDTQYF
few | TRBJ1-1 | TRBV6-5 | CASSSSRALNTEAFF
NA | TRBJ1-5 | TRBV18 | CASSLTDTNQPQHF
NA | TRBJ2-7 | TRBV24-1 | CATSEPGTVEQYF
few | TRBJ2-3 | TRBV7-2 | CASSLIGWTSGYQDTQYF
few | TRBJ1-1 | TRBV20-1 | CSAESPQAPNTEAFF
few | TRBJ1-1 | TRBV29-1 | CSVALETGEAFF
NA | TRBJ2-1 | TRBV7-6 | CASSYDWKLGEQFF
NA | TRBJ1-2 | TRBV7-9 | CASSSGSRGYTF
NA | TRBJ2-1 | TRBV20-1 | CSARPDSSSYNEQFF
NA | TRBJ2-7 | TRBV7-3 | CASSPEGSPYEQYF
few | TRBJ2-1 | TRBV15 | CATSRVPFHNEQFF
few | TRBJ1-1 | TRBV19 | CASSPYSGTGGEAFF
NA | TRBJ2-7 | TRBV6-2/TRBV6-3 | CASSQDLALSSYEQYF
many | TRBJ2-5 | TRBV7-3 | CASSPTSGMGETQYF
NA | TRBJ2-5 | TRBV5-1 | CASILAPAGGRETQYF
NA | TRBJ2-1 | TRBV6-2/TRBV6-3 | CASSTLGTSGESYNEQFF
NA | TRBJ2-4 | TRBV24-1 | CATSKSTPPHIQYF
few | TRBJ2-6 | TRBV5-5 | CASGDRGLSGANVLTF
NA | TRBJ1-1 | TRBV24-1 | CATSDGPGSEAFF
few | TRBJ2-5 | TRBV7-2 | CASSRTGGDETQYF
NA | TRBJ2-1 | TRBV27 | CASSMGLAGESSEQFF
few | TRBJ2-1 | TRBV6-1 | CASRRAREGTNEQFF
NA | TRBJ1-2 | TRBV30 | CASDRAPNYGYTF
NA | TRBJ2-2 | TRBV9 | CASSAPGTTNTGELFF
NA | TRBJ2-2 | TRBV7-6 | CASSEHRLTNTGELFF
many | TRBJ2-1 | TRBV24-1 | CATSRGGLAPYNEQFF
few | TRBJ2-7 | TRBV4-1 | CASSDGTSGYYEQYF
many | TRBJ1-1 | TRBV7-9 | CASRPNEGGTEAFF
NA | TRBJ2-1 | TRBV20-1 | CRDRDFPNEQFF
many | TRBJ1-5 | TRBV19 | CASSITSQGRNQPQHF
few | TRBJ2-6 | TRBV12-3/TRBV12-4 | CASRPPGTGIPLPGANVLTF
few | TRBJ2-1 | TRBV4-1 | CASSQGGLAAYEQFF
NA | TRBJ1-2 | TRBV4-1 | CASSSTGYYGYTF
NA | TRBJ2-3 | TRBV29-1 | CSVDGLRGTDTQYF
few | TRBJ1-1 | TRBV9 | CASSRNRGPEAFF
many | TRBJ1-1 | TRBV18 | CASSSSVGQMNTEAFF
NA | TRBJ1-2 | TRBV7-6 | CASSPSGPPGHGYTF
NA | TRBJ2-7 | TRBV7-9 | CASSLASGPNEQYF
few | TRBJ2-5 | TRBV24-1 | CATSDEGTQYF